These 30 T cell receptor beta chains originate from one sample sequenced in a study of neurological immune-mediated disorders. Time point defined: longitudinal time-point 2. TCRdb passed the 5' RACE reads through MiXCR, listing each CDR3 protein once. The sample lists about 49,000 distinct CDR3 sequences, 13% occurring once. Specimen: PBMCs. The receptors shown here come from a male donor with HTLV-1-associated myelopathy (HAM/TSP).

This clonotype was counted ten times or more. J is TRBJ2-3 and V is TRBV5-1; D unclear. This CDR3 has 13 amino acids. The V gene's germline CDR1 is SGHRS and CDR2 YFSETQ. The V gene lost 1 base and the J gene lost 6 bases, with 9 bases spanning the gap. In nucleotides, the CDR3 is TGCGCCAGCAGCTTGATCACAGATGATACGCAGTATTTT. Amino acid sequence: CASSLITDDTQYF. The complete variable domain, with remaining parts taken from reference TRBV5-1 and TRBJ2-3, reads KAGVTQTPRYLIKTRGQQVTLSCSPISGHRSVSWYQQTPGQGLQFLFEYFSETQRNKGNFPGRFSGRQFSNSRSEMNVSTLELGDSALYLCASSLITDDTQYFGPGTRLTVL.

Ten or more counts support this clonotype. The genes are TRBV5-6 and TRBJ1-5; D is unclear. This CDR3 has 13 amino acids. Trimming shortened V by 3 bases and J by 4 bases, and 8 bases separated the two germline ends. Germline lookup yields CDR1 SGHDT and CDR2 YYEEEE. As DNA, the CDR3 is TGTGCCAGCAGCTCGCTAGGTAATCAGCCCCAGCATTTT. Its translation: CASSSLGNQPQHF.

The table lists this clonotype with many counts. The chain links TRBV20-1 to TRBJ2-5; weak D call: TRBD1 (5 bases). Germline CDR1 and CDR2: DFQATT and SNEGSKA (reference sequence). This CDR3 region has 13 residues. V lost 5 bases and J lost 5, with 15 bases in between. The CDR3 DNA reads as TGCAGTGCTTCTTGGGTCCCAGGGGAGACCCAGTACTTC. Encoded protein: CSASWVPGETQYF.

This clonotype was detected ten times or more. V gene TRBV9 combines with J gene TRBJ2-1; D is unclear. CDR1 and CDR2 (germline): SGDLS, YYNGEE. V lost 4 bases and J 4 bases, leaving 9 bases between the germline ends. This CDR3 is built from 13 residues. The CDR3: CASSYIGYNEQFF. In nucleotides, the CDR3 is TGTGCCAGCAGCTACATAGGGTACAATGAGCAGTTCTTC.

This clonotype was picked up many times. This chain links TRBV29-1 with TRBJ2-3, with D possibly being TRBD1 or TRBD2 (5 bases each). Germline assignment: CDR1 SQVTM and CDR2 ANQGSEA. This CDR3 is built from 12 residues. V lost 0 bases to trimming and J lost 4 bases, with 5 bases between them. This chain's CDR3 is CSVEEGPDTQYF. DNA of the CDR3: TGCAGCGTTGAAGAGGGACCAGATACGCAGTATTTT.

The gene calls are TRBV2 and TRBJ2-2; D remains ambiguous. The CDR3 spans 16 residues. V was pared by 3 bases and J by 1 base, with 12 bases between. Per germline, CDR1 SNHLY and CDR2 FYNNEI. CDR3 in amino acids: CASSEWGRVNTGELFF. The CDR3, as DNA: TGTGCCAGCAGTGAGTGGGGAAGGGTGAACACCGGGGAGCTGTTTTTT.

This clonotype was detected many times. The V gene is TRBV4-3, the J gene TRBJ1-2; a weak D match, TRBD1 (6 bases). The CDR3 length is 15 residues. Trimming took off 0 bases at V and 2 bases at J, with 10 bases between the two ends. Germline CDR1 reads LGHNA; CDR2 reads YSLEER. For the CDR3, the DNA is TGCGCCAGCAGCCAAGATTGGAGGGGGAACTATGGCTACACCTTC. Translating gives CASSQDWRGNYGYTF.

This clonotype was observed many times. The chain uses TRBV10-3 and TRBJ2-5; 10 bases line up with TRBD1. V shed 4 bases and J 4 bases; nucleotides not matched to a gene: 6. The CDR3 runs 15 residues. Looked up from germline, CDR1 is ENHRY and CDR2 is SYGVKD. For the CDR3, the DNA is TGTGCCATCAGTGGTCGGGACAGGGGACCAGAGACCCAGTACTTC. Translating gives CAISGRDRGPETQYF.

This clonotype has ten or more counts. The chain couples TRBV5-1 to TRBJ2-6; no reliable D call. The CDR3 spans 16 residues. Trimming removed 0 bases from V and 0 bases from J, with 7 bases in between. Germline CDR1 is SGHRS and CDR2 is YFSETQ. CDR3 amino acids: CASSLEAVSGANVLTF. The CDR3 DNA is TGCGCCAGCAGCTTGGAGGCAGTCTCTGGGGCCAACGTCCTGACTTTC.

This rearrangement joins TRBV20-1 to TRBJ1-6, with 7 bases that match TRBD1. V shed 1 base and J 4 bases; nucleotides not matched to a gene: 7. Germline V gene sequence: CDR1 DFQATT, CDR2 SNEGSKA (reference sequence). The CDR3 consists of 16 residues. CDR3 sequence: CSARGPGGQYNSPLHF. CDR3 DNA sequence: TGCAGTGCTAGAGGGCCCGGGGGACAGTATAATTCACCCCTCCACTTT.

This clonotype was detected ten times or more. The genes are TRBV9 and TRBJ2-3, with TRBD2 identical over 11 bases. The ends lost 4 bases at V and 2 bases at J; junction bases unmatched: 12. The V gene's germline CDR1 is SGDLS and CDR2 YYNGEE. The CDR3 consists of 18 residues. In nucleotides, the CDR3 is TGTGCCAGCAGCCACCTTCCTCCTAGCGGGGGGTTCACAGATACGCAGTATTTT. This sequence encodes CASSHLPPSGGFTDTQYF. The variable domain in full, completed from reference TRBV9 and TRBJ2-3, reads DSGVTQTPKHLITATGQRVTLRCSPRSGDLSVYWYQQSLDQGLQFLIQYYNGEERAKGNILERFSAQQFPDLHSELNLSSLELGDSALYFCASSHLPPSGGFTDTQYFGPGTRLTVL.

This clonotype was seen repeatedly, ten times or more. The CDR3 reads CASRLTSGGTNEQFF. DNA of the CDR3: TGCGCCAGCAGGCTAACTAGCGGGGGGACCAATGAGCAGTTCTTC. The chain combines TRBV10-2 with TRBJ2-1, with TRBD2 matching 12 bases. The CDR3 spans 15 residues. V trimming: 6 bases; J trimming: 6 bases; junction bases outside the gene matches: 6. The V gene's germline CDR1 is WSHSY and CDR2 SAAADI.

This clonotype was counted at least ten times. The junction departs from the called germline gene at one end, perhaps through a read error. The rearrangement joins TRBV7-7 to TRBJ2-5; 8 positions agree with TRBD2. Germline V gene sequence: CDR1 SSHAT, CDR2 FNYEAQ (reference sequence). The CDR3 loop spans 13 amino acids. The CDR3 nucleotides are TGTGCTAGCAGCCGAAGCGGGGGAGAGACCCAGTACTTC. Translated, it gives CASSRSGGETQYF. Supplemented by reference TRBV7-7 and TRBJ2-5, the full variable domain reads GAGVSQSPRYKVTKRGQDVTLRCDPISSHATLYWYQQALGQGPEFLTYFNYEAQPDKSGLPSDRFSAERPEGSISTLTIQRTEQRDSAMYRCASSRSGGETQYFGPGTRLLVL.

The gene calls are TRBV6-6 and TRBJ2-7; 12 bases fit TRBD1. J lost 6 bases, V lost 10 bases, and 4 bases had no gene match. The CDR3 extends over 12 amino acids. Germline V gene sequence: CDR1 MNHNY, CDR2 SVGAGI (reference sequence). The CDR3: CATGTGGVEQYF. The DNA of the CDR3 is TGTGCCACCGGGACAGGGGGCGTCGAGCAGTACTTC.

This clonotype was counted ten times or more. The CDR3 protein is CASSLADYEQYF. CDR3 nucleotide sequence: TGCGCCAGCAGCTTGGCCGACTACGAGCAGTACTTC. The V and J genes are TRBV5-1 and TRBJ2-7; D is ambiguous. The CDR3 contains 12 residues. V was trimmed by 0 bases and J by 3 bases, leaving 4 bases between them. From germline, CDR1 is SGHRS and CDR2 YFSETQ.

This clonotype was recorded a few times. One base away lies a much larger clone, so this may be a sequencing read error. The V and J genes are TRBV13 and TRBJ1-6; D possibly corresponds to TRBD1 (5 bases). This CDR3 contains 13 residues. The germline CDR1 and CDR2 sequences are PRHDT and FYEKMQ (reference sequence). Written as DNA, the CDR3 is TGTGCCAACAGCTTAGTGGGGGGTTCACCCCTCCACTTT. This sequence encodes CANSLVGGSPLHF.

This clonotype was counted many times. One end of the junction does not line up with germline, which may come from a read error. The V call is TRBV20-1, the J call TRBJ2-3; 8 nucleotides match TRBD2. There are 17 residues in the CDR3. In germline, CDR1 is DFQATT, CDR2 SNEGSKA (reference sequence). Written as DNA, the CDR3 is TGCAGTGCCAGAGGAGCGGGGGTCCCCGGTGGCGCAGATACGCAGTATTTT. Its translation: CSARGAGVPGGADTQYF.

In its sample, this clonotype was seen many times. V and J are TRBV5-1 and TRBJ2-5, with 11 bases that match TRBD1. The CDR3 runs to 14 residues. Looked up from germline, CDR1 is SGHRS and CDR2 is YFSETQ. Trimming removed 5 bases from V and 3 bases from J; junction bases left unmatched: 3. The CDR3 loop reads CASRSGQGEETQYF. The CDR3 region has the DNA TGCGCCAGCAGGTCGGGACAGGGGGAAGAGACCCAGTACTTC.

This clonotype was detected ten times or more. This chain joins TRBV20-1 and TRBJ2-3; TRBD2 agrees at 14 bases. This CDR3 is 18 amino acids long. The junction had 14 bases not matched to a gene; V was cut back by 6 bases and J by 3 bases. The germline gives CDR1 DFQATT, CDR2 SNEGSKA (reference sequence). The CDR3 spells CSAPTSGGAATETDTQYF. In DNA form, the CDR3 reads TGCAGTGCACCGACTAGCGGGGGGGCCGCTACGGAGACAGATACGCAGTATTTT.

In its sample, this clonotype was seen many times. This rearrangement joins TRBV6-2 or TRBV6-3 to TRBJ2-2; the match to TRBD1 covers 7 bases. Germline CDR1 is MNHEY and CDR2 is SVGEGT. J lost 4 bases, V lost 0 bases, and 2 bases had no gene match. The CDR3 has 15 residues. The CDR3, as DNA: TGTGCCAGCAGTTACTCGGGACAGTCCACCGGGGAGCTGTTTTTT. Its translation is CASSYSGQSTGELFF.

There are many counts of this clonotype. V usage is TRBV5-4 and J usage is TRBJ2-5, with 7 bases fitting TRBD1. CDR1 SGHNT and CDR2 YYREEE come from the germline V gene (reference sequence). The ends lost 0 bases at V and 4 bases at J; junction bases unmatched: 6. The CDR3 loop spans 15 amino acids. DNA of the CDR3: TGTGCCAGCAGCTTGGGAGGGGGCGCGGGAGAGACCCAGTACTTC. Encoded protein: CASSLGGGAGETQYF.

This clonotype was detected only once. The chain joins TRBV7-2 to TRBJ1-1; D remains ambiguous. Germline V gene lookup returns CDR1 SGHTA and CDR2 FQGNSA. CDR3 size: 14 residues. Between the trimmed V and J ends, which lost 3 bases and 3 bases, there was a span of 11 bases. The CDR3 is CASSFIGPYTEAFF. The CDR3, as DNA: TGTGCCAGCAGCTTTATCGGGCCGTACACTGAAGCTTTCTTT.

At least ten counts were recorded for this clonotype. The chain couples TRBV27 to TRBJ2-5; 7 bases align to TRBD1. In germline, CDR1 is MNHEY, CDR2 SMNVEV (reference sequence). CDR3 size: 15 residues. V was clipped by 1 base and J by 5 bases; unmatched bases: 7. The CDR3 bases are TGTGCCAGCAGTTTATATCCCGGGACAGCGGAGACCCAGTACTTC. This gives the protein CASSLYPGTAETQYF.

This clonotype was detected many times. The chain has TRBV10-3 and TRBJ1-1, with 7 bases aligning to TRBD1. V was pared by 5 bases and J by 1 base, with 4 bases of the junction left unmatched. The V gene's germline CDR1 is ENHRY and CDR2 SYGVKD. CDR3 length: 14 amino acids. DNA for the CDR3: TGTGCCATCAGTTCCACAGGGGAGAACACTGAAGCTTTCTTT. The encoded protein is CAISSTGENTEAFF.

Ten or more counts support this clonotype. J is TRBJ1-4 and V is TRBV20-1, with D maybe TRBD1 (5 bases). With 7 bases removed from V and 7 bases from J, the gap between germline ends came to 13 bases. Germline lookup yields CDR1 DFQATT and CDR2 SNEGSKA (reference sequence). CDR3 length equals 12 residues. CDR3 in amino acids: CSGGQGPEKLFF. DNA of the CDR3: TGCAGTGGAGGGCAGGGACCTGAAAAACTGTTTTTT.

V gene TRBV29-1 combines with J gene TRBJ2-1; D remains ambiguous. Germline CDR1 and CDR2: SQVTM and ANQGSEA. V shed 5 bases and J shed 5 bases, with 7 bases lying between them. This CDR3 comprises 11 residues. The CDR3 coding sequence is TGCAGCGTTATTATAAACAATGAGCAGTTCTTC. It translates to CSVIINNEQFF.

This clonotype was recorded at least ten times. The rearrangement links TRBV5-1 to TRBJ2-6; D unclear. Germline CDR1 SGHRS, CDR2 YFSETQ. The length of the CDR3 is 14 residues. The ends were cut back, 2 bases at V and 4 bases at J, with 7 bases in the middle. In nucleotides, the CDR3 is TGCGCCAGCAGCTTTGGAGAAGGGGCCAACGTCCTGACTTTC. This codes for CASSFGEGANVLTF.

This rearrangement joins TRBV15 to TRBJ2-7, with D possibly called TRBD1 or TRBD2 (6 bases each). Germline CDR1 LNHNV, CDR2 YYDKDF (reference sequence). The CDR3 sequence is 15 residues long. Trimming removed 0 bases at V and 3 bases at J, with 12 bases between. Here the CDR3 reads CATSRDAGGGYEQYF. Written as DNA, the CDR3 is TGTGCCACCAGCAGAGATGCCGGGGGCGGCTACGAGCAGTACTTC.

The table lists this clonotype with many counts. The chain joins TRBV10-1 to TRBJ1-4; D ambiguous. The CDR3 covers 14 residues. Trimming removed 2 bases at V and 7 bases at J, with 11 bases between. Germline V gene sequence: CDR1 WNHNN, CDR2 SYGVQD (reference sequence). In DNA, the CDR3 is TGCGCCAGCAGTGAGGAACCTAATGGTGAAAAACTGTTTTTT. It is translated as CASSEEPNGEKLFF.

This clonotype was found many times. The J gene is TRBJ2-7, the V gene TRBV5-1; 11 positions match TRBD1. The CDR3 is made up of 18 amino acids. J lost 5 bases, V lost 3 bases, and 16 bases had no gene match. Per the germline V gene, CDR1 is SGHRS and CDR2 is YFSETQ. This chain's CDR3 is CASSSSGTGGLRSHEQYF. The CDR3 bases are TGCGCCAGCAGCTCCTCCGGGACAGGGGGGCTCCGTTCTCACGAGCAGTACTTC.